This TCR beta chain stems from a study of CD8+CD57+ T cells in acquired aplastic anemia (dated by TCRdb to between 2018 and 2020). For the study in its entirety: On average, sorted CD4+ and CD8+ cells yielded 3 to 4 ug of extracted DNA, with a range of roughly 0.17 to 27.4 ug. The research as a whole found: Although 25 to 30 CD8+ CDR3 sequences were shared by patients and controls, these sequences appeared highly expressed in patients and within the immunodominant clones of patients. Patients and healthy controls showed no significant difference in CD8+ Simpson's diversity (P=0.060).

Concerning this clonotype itself: The antigen it binds to is not known. Base qualities are not at hand, and no much larger clone is one base apart.

TCR beta VDJ combination and CDR3 sequence profiling used genomic DNA as the template. An Illumina HiSeq 2000 was used for TCR repertoire sequencing. Per the authors' processing: Repertoires were assessed using TRBV/TRBJ rearrangement plots, CDR3 size and DJ length profiles, and Simpson's diversity index. The immunodominant clone was defined as the most abundant DNA sequence in deep sequencing data. CDR3 amino acid sequences were checked for sharing between subjects and were compared against published repertoires and the VDJdb database. TCRdb applied fastp at Q25 and MiXCR to the public reads, then kept only in-frame beta chains. Every CDR3 protein is listed once, alongside the most common genes and DNA of its rows. These V and J calls are TCRdb output, not the study's own analysis. The sample profile shows about 190,000 distinct CDR3 sequences; 55% to 70% of them were found once. In total, the top ten clones hold 35% to 55% of the sample.

TCR repertoires of sorted CD4+ and CD8+ blood T cells from severe aplastic anemia patients and healthy subjects were deep-sequenced in the study. Ficoll-Paque density gradient centrifugation was used to isolate peripheral blood mononuclear cells. Before DNA extraction, CD4+ and CD8+ T cells were sorted with FACS or magnetic beads. The CDR3 runs 15 amino acids, cysteine and phenylalanine included. Only the CDR3 DNA is retained, 45 bases long and in frame from the first base. Via the germline V gene, CDR1 is MGHDK and CDR2 SYGVNS. Trimming at the junction amounts to 3 bases on V and 2 bases on J, and the germline ends lie 12 bases apart.

The sequence is built from TRBV25-1 and TRBJ2-3, with a weak D call of TRBD2 (6 bases match). This TCR was recovered from a human donor with severe aplastic anemia or a healthy control (not recorded which). Specimen: sorted CD4+, CD8+, or CD8+CD57+ T cells (not recorded which) from PBMCs. CDR3 region: CASSDIAEPTDTQYF. The sequence in DNA is TGTGCCAGCAGTGACATAGCGGAACCCACAGATACGCAGTATTTT.